A selection of T cell receptor beta chains follows, all from one sample in a study of response to subunit inactivated influenza vaccine. TCRdb processed the RT-PCR reads anew with MiXCR; each CDR3 protein has one entry. The table includes over 800,000 distinct CDR3 sequences, less than 25% detected once. The sample here was PBMCs from blood, taken about 5 days after vaccination. These receptors all stem from a man aged 50-60 years who received an inactivated influenza vaccine. Both conserved end residues are part of each CDR3. A D gene is named only where the DNA matches it firmly. Expanded clones get a size class; other rows say once, few or many, or leave the size out.

TRBD1	many	TRBV29-1	TRBJ2-2	TGCAGCGTAGGACCGCGACAGGGGGCCTACACCGGGGAGCTGTTTTTT	CSVGPRQGAYTGELFF
TRBD1	NA	TRBV7-9	TRBJ2-7	TGTGCCAGCAGCTTCTTCTCAGGGGGCGTCTCCTACGAGCAGTACTTC	CASSFFSGGVSYEQYF
NA	many	TRBV21-1	TRBJ2-2	TGTGCCAGCAGCAAAGATAAGCGGGGGGGCACCGGGGAGCTGTTTTTT	CASSKDKRGGTGELFF
TRBD2	few	TRBV6-2/TRBV6-3	TRBJ2-5	TGTGCCAGCAGGTTGGGACTAGCGGGGGGTCGGGAGACCCAGTACTTC	CASRLGLAGGRETQYF
TRBD1	NA	TRBV9	TRBJ1-3	TGTGCCAGCAGCGTAGGAGATGACAGGGCTGGAAACACCATATATTTT	CASSVGDDRAGNTIYF
TRBD1	few	TRBV5-1	TRBJ2-7	TGCGCCAGCAGCTCCGGGACAGGGGGAGGCGAGCAGTACTTC	CASSSGTGGGEQYF
NA	NA	TRBV3-1	TRBJ2-7	TGTGCCAGCAGCCAAGAGCCGCTCACTAAATCCTACGAGCAGTACTTC	CASSQEPLTKSYEQYF
NA	NA	TRBV7-9	TRBJ2-3	TGTGCCAGCAGCACCTGGGGTTCGAGCACAGATACGCAGTATTTT	CASSTWGSSTDTQYF
NA	NA	TRBV29-1	TRBJ1-2	TGCAGCGCCGATCGAGGTCTTAACTATGGCTACACCTTC	CSADRGLNYGYTF
NA	few	TRBV11-3	TRBJ1-1	TGTGCCAGCAGCGGCCGGGGCCGAAGGACTGAAGCTTTCTTT	CASSGRGRRTEAFF
TRBD1	NA	TRBV12-3/TRBV12-4	TRBJ2-7	TGTGCCAGCAGTTTAGGCCCCGGGACAGGGGGCTACGAGCAGTACTTC	CASSLGPGTGGYEQYF
NA	few	TRBV4-2	TRBJ2-3	TGTGCCAGCAGCCAACAAGAACTTAGGGGAGGCCCAGATACGCAGTATTTT	CASSQQELRGGPDTQYF
TRBD1	few	TRBV9	TRBJ2-1	TGTGCCAGCAGCGTCGAGGGACAGGAGTACAATGAGCAGTTCTTC	CASSVEGQEYNEQFF
TRBD1	few	TRBV12-3/TRBV12-4	TRBJ1-1	TGTGCCAGCAGTTCCGGGGACAGGGGAATATCCAACACTGAAGCTTTCTTT	CASSSGDRGISNTEAFF
NA	few	TRBV10-3	TRBJ2-5	TGTGCCATCAGTGAGTCGAGACAGAAACAAGAGACCCAGTACTTC	CAISESRQKQETQYF
TRBD2	few	TRBV20-1	TRBJ2-7	TGCAGTGCTAGATCCGAAGCGGGAGGGAGCTCCTACGAGCAGTACTTC	CSARSEAGGSSYEQYF
TRBD2	NA	TRBV2	TRBJ2-1	TGTGCCAGCAGTGAACGTAGGGGGGGGACTAGCGGGAAAATCGCCTACAATGAGCAGTTCTTC	CASSERRGGTSGKIAYNEQFF
TRBD1	few	TRBV4-2	TRBJ2-2	TGTGCCAGCAGCCTGACAGGGGGCGTCGGGGAGCTGTTTTTT	CASSLTGGVGELFF
NA	NA	TRBV6-2/TRBV6-3	TRBJ2-1	TGTGCCAGCAGGGACTACTTGGATGAGCAGTTCTTC	CASRDYLDEQFF
TRBD1	few	TRBV4-3	TRBJ2-7	TGCGCCAGCAGCTACACCGGGACAGGGGCCTACGAGCAGTACTTC	CASSYTGTGAYEQYF
NA	once	TRBV4-1	TRBJ2-3	TGCGCCAGCAGCCAAGCCACGGGGCGAGATCCAGATACGCAGTATTTT	CASSQATGRDPDTQYF
NA	few	TRBV7-2	TRBJ2-3	TGTGCCAGCAAATTCAGGGGAGATACGCAGTATTTT	CASKFRGDTQYF
NA	few	TRBV11-2	TRBJ2-5	TGTGCCAGCAGCCCCCGGGCCCGAGGGGAGACCCAGTACTTC	CASSPRARGETQYF
NA	many	TRBV4-1	TRBJ2-5	TGCGCCAGCAGCCAGCCCGACAGGATCCAAGAGACCCAGTACTTC	CASSQPDRIQETQYF
TRBD2	NA	TRBV6-5	TRBJ2-7	TGTGCCAGCAGTTACTCCTGGGGGGGTACCTACGAGCAGTACTTC	CASSYSWGGTYEQYF
TRBD1	NA	TRBV20-1	TRBJ1-4	TGCAGTGCCGCCGGGACAGTAAATGAAAAACTGTTTTTT	CSAAGTVNEKLFF
TRBD2	many	TRBV4-2	TRBJ2-1	TGTGCCAGCAGCCCGCCCTATGGAGCGGGAGTTAGAGATGAGCAGTTCTTC	CASSPPYGAGVRDEQFF
NA	NA	TRBV27	TRBJ1-1	TGTGCCAGCAGTTTTTCCGTGGCCTCCACTGAAGCTTTCTTT	CASSFSVASTEAFF
TRBD1	NA	TRBV5-1	TRBJ2-4	TGCGCCAGCAGCTACCGGGGGACAGGAGAAAACATTCAGTACTTC	CASSYRGTGENIQYF
TRBD2	NA	TRBV24-1	TRBJ2-5	TGTGCCACCAGGGGACTAGCGGGTGAGACCCAGTACTTC	CATRGLAGETQYF
NA	NA	TRBV2	TRBJ2-2	TGTGCCAGCAGGGGACTATCCGGGACAAACACCGGGGAGCTGTTTTTT	CASRGLSGTNTGELFF
NA	NA	TRBV20-1	TRBJ1-2	TGCAGTGCTAGAAGGGGTCAGCACGACTATGGCTACACCTTC	CSARRGQHDYGYTF
NA	NA	TRBV6-1	TRBJ2-3	TGTGCCAGCAGCCCCCGGAAGGATACGCAGTATTTT	CASSPRKDTQYF